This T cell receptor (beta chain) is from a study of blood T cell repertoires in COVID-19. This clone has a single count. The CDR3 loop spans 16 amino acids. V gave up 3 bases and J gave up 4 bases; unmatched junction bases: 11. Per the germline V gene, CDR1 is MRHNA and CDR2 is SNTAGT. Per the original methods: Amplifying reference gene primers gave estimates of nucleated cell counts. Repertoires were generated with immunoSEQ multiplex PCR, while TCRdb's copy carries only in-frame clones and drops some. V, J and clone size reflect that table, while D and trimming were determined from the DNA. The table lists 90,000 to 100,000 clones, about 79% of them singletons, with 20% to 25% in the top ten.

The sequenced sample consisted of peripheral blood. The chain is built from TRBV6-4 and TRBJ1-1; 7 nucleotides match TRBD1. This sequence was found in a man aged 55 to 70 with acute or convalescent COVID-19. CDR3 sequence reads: CASSESGQLRSTEAFF. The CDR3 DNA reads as TGTGCCAGCAGTGAATCGGGACAGCTGAGGAGCACTGAAGCTTTCTTT.